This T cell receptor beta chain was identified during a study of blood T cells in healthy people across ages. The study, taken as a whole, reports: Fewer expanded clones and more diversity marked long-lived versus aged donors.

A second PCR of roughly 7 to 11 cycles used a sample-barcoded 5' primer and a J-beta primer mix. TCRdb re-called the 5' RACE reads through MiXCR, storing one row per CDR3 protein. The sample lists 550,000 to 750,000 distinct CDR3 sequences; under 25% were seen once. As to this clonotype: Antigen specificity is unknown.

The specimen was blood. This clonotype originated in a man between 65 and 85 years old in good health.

CDR3 amino acids: CSAPLDRGRTDTQYF. CDR3 nucleotides: TGCAGTGCCCCCCTTGACAGGGGGCGCACAGATACGCAGTATTTT. This sequence joins TRBV20-1 and TRBJ2-3; 10 nucleotides align to TRBD1. The ends lost 6 bases at V and 1 base at J; junction bases unmatched: 7. CDR1 and CDR2 (germline): DFQATT, SNEGSKA (reference sequence). This CDR3 is 15 amino acids long.